Presented here are 29 T cell receptor beta chains from one specimen sequenced in a study of HIV-infected patients and healthy controls. TCRdb processed the 5' RACE reads anew with MiXCR; each CDR3 protein has one entry. The sample carries tens of thousands of distinct CDR3 sequences, approximately 15% recorded once. The sequencing input was CD4+ T cells from blood. Every receptor here comes from a human donor in good health.

This clonotype was found many times. The chain uses TRBV11-3 and TRBJ2-4; 7 bases map to TRBD2. Germline lookup yields CDR1 SGHNT and CDR2 YENEEA. This CDR3 contains 15 residues. J gave up 2 bases and V 5 bases, and 6 bases lay outside the gene matches. CDR3 in amino acids: CASSRTGGTKNIQYF. The CDR3 DNA follows: TGTGCCAGCAGCCGAACGGGGGGTACCAAAAACATTCAGTACTTC.

This clonotype occurred many times. This rearrangement joins TRBV29-1 to TRBJ2-7, with D perhaps TRBD1 or TRBD2 (7 bases each). The V end lost 1 base, the J end lost 3 bases, and 16 bases lay between the germline ends. Germline V gene lookup returns CDR1 SQVTM and CDR2 ANQGSEA. The CDR3 totals 15 residues. Written as DNA, the CDR3 is TGCAGCGTTGAAGGGGTTGCAGGGGGGGTCTACGAGCAGTACTTC. Encoded protein: CSVEGVAGGVYEQYF.

This clonotype was detected many times. The J gene is TRBJ1-2, the V gene TRBV20-1, with D unclear. Germline CDR1 DFQATT, CDR2 SNEGSKA (reference sequence). Trimming pared 6 bases from V and 7 bases from J, leaving 18 bases between. CDR3 size: 13 residues. CDR3 bases: TGCAGTGCCGAGTGGTCGGAGGGAGTTGGCTACACCTTC. Amino acid sequence: CSAEWSEGVGYTF.

This clonotype was seen ten or more times. This chain joins TRBV7-2 and TRBJ2-3, with D possibly TRBD2 on 6 matching bases. This CDR3 is built from 16 residues. Per germline, CDR1 SGHTA and CDR2 FQGNSA. V was cut by 0 bases and J by 1 base, with 11 bases left in between. The CDR3, as DNA: TGTGCCAGCAGCTTAGCGAGCGGGCCGGGCACAGATACGCAGTATTTT. It codes for CASSLASGPGTDTQYF.

The CDR3 DNA reads TGTGCCTGGGGGAAAGGGGGTAGCAATCAGCCCCAGCATTTT. Translating gives CAWGKGGSNQPQHF. The chain joins TRBV30 to TRBJ1-5; D may be TRBD1 (6 bases). Trimming stripped 5 bases from V and 0 bases from J, with 11 bases between. The length of the CDR3 is 14 residues. Germline V gene lookup returns CDR1 GTSNPN and CDR2 SVGIG (reference sequence).

This clonotype has a count of ten or more. The CDR3 sequence: CASTGGPRGRTDTQYF. The CDR3 DNA sequence: TGTGCCAGCACCGGGGGGCCCAGGGGTCGTACAGATACGCAGTATTTT. V is TRBV12-3 or TRBV12-4 and J is TRBJ2-3, with a weak D call TRBD2 (7 bases). V was pared by 7 bases and J by 3 bases, with 20 bases between. The CDR3 is 16 amino acids.

The V gene is TRBV6-1, the J gene TRBJ1-4, with D perhaps TRBD1 (6 bases). CDR3 size: 15 residues. CDR1 and CDR2 from the germline V gene are MNHNS and SASEGT. V lost 3 bases and J lost 0, with 8 bases in between. Here the CDR3 reads CASSEDSSTNEKLFF. Written as DNA, the CDR3 is TGTGCCAGCAGTGAGGACAGTTCAACTAATGAAAAACTGTTTTTT.

This clonotype was recorded at least ten times. This chain links TRBV2 with TRBJ2-3; D ambiguous. The V and J ends lost 6 bases and 6 bases respectively, with 22 bases between them. This CDR3 comprises 16 residues. CDR1 is SNHLY, CDR2 FYNNEI, per germline. The chain's CDR3 is CASRETSTLQDDTQYF. The CDR3 nucleotides are TGTGCCAGCAGGGAAACTTCGACCCTGCAGGACGATACGCAGTATTTT.

This chain joins TRBV29-1 and TRBJ1-1, with D possibly TRBD1 on 5 matching bases. This CDR3 has 11 residues. The V and J ends lost 7 bases and 7 bases respectively, with 13 bases between them. CDR1 is SQVTM and CDR2 is ANQGSEA in the germline V gene. The CDR3 is CSGRVLGEAFF. CDR3 bases: TGCAGCGGCAGGGTTCTGGGTGAAGCTTTCTTT.

The chain couples TRBV28 to TRBJ2-3, with 13 bases aligning to TRBD2. This CDR3 has 16 residues. The germline V gene has CDR1 MDHEN and CDR2 SYDVKM. V trimming: 6 bases; J trimming: 1 base; junction bases outside the gene matches: 4. In DNA, the CDR3 is TGTGCCAGCAGAATAGGACTAGCGGGGGGCACAGATACGCAGTATTTT. It translates to CASRIGLAGGTDTQYF.

This clonotype was detected only a few times. The chain couples TRBV7-2 to TRBJ2-5; a possible D gene is TRBD2 (7 bases). V was shortened by 6 bases and J by 4 bases, with 18 bases between the two germline ends. Per the germline V gene, CDR1 is SGHTA and CDR2 is FQGNSA. This CDR3 has 15 amino acids. CDR3 DNA sequence: TGTGCCAGCAGACAATACGGGGGGCGGGGAGAGACCCAGTACTTC. This codes for CASRQYGGRGETQYF.

This clonotype turned up a few times. The rearrangement uses TRBV6-2 or TRBV6-3 and TRBJ1-5; 8 nucleotides agree with TRBD1. With 2 bases clipped from V and 7 bases from J, the junction kept 4 bases outside the gene matches. The CDR3 has 14 residues. The germline gives CDR1 MNHEY, CDR2 SVGEGT. DNA of the CDR3: TGTGCCAGCAGTTACAGACAGGGGACACAGCCCCAGCATTTT. This encodes CASSYRQGTQPQHF.

This clonotype was observed a handful of times. The chain links TRBV7-8 to TRBJ2-3, with 7 bases lining up with TRBD1. Trimming cost V 5 bases and J 1 base; bases outside gene matches: 3. Germline V lookup: CDR1 SGHVS, CDR2 FQNEAQ. The CDR3 has 14 amino acids. CDR3 in amino acids: CASSPGTGTDTQYF. CDR3 nucleotide sequence: TGTGCCAGCAGCCCTGGGACAGGCACAGATACGCAGTATTTT.

This clonotype was seen ten or more times. The rearrangement joins TRBV29-1 to TRBJ1-1; possible D gene TRBD1, 5 bases. This CDR3 is built from 13 residues. V was cut by 5 bases and J by 4 bases, with 14 bases left in between. The germline V gene has CDR1 SQVTM and CDR2 ANQGSEA. The chain's CDR3 is CSVMGGFGTEAFF. As DNA, the CDR3 is TGCAGCGTTATGGGGGGGTTTGGCACTGAAGCTTTCTTT.

This clonotype was picked up a small number of times. The V and J genes are TRBV14 and TRBJ1-1, with a tentative D call TRBD1 (5 bases). The germline gives CDR1 SGHDN, CDR2 FVKESK. The V gene lost 4 bases and the J gene lost 1 base, with 13 bases spanning the gap. This CDR3 spans 15 amino acids. This chain's CDR3 is CASSPLGRGNTEAFF. DNA for the CDR3: TGTGCCAGCAGCCCCCTGGGGAGGGGGAACACTGAAGCTTTCTTT.

This clonotype was counted at least ten times. The chain recombines TRBV20-1 with TRBJ2-1, with 10 bases lining up with TRBD2. The CDR3 is 14 residues long. V lost 6 bases and J lost 2; bases outside the gene matches: 4. From germline, CDR1 is DFQATT and CDR2 SNEGSKA (reference sequence). CDR3 amino acids: CSAQTSGAYNEQFF. The CDR3 DNA reads TGCAGTGCCCAAACTAGCGGGGCCTACAATGAGCAGTTCTTC.

This clonotype has only a few counts. The V and J genes are TRBV7-2 and TRBJ2-7; maybe TRBD2 (5 bases). CDR1 is SGHTA and CDR2 is FQGNSA in the germline V gene. CDR3 length: 18 amino acids. Trimming removed 5 bases at V and 6 bases at J, with 29 bases between. The CDR3 here is CASSPLGPDYGKSREQYF. DNA of the CDR3: TGTGCCAGCAGCCCACTAGGGCCCGATTACGGGAAGAGTCGCGAGCAGTACTTC.

The chain uses TRBV18 and TRBJ2-3; D is unresolved. CDR3 length: 13 amino acids. The V end was cut by 5 bases, the J end by 0 bases, with 6 bases between. CDR1 is KGHSH and CDR2 is LQKENI in the germline V gene. The CDR3 coding sequence is TGTGCCAGCTCATCCGACAGCACAGATACGCAGTATTTT. Its protein product is CASSSDSTDTQYF.

The chain links TRBV24-1 to TRBJ2-7; 7 bases map to TRBD2. Germline values: CDR1 KGHDR, CDR2 SFDVKD. CDR3 size: 14 residues. Losses at the gene ends were 3 bases for V and 4 bases for J; bases not matched to a gene: 5. The CDR3 is CATSDSGTVYEQYF. The CDR3 DNA sequence: TGTGCCACCAGTGATAGCGGGACGGTATACGAGCAGTACTTC.

This clonotype was seen a handful of times. V is TRBV18 and J is TRBJ1-2; D not resolved. This CDR3 region has 14 residues. Trimming took 0 bases from V and 7 from J, leaving 12 bases between them. Per germline, CDR1 KGHSH and CDR2 LQKENI. Here the CDR3 reads CASSPPARLGGYTF. CDR3 bases: TGTGCCAGCTCACCACCGGCCAGATTGGGTGGCTACACCTTC.

This clonotype was found many times. This chain connects TRBV29-1 to TRBJ2-2; perhaps TRBD2 as D (7 bases). The CDR3 spans 16 residues. Germline-derived CDR1 and CDR2 are SQVTM and ANQGSEA. Trimming removed 5 bases at V and 0 bases at J, with 16 bases between. The CDR3 nucleotides read TGCAGCGTTCGCCGTCGGGGGGCAACGAACACCGGGGAGCTGTTTTTT. It is translated as CSVRRRGATNTGELFF.

This clonotype was counted many times. The gene calls are TRBV28 and TRBJ1-1; 11 nucleotides align to TRBD1. Per germline, CDR1 MDHEN and CDR2 SYDVKM. With V trimmed by 6 bases and J by 5 bases, 8 bases remained unmatched. The CDR3 extends over 15 amino acids. The CDR3 loop is CASRSGTGGRTEAFF. The CDR3 coding sequence is TGTGCCAGCAGGTCCGGGACAGGGGGTCGGACTGAAGCTTTCTTT.

This clonotype was recorded at least ten times. This rearrangement joins TRBV7-9 to TRBJ2-1, with D perhaps TRBD2 (5 bases). The CDR3 length is 13 residues. V lost 0 bases and J lost 15, with 15 bases in between. Germline lookup yields CDR1 SEHNR and CDR2 FQNEAQ (reference sequence). The CDR3 coding sequence is TGTGCCAGCAGCTTAGCGGGGAGCAGCGGTCGGTTCTTC. It translates to CASSLAGSSGRFF.

This clonotype has just a few counts. This chain joins TRBV6-2 or TRBV6-3 and TRBJ2-1, with 8 bases fitting TRBD2. The CDR3 length is 14 residues. Per the germline V gene, CDR1 is MNHEY and CDR2 is SVGEGT. With V trimmed by 0 bases and J by 10 bases, 5 bases remained unmatched. The CDR3 loop reads CASSYSLAATEQFF. The DNA for the CDR3 is TGTGCCAGCAGTTACTCACTAGCGGCAACCGAGCAGTTCTTC.

This clonotype was recorded a few times. This chain's CDR3 is CASSFSSGTYNEQFF. The DNA for the CDR3 is TGTGCCAGCAGTTTTTCGAGCGGGACCTACAATGAGCAGTTCTTC. This rearrangement joins TRBV12-3 or TRBV12-4 to TRBJ2-1, with 7 bases lining up with TRBD2. J was trimmed by 2 bases and V by 3 bases; bases with no gene match: 4. There are 15 residues in the CDR3.

The chain recombines TRBV19 with TRBJ2-1; D uncertain. Per germline, CDR1 LNHDA and CDR2 SQIVND (reference sequence). V was pared by 3 bases and J by 1 base, with 10 bases between. The CDR3 extends over 15 amino acids. The CDR3 coding sequence is TGTGCCAGTAGTATTAGCCCCACTTCCTACAATGAGCAGTTCTTC. It codes for CASSISPTSYNEQFF.

The chain couples TRBV2 to TRBJ2-3, with TRBD1 matching over 7 bases. Germline trimming cut 3 bases from V and 8 bases from J; bases unmatched to any gene: 8. In germline, CDR1 is SNHLY, CDR2 FYNNEI. CDR3 length equals 14 residues. The CDR3 sequence: CASSDQGVGRTQYF. In nucleotides, the CDR3 is TGTGCCAGCAGTGACCAGGGGGTAGGGCGTACGCAGTATTTT.

The chain employs TRBV4-1 and TRBJ2-3; D possibly corresponds to TRBD2 (5 bases). The CDR3 loop spans 15 amino acids. Looked up from germline, CDR1 is MGHRA and CDR2 is YSYEKL. V was trimmed by 1 base and J by 2 bases, leaving 10 bases between them. DNA for the CDR3: TGCGCCAGCAGCCAAGGGAGACTAAACACAGATACGCAGTATTTT. It yields the protein CASSQGRLNTDTQYF.

J is TRBJ1-4 and V is TRBV5-1; D not certain. With 2 bases removed from V and 4 bases from J, the gap between germline ends came to 15 bases. The CDR3 is made up of 16 amino acids. CDR1 and CDR2 from the germline V gene are SGHRS and YFSETQ. The CDR3 reads CASSFGATSGNEKLFF. DNA for the CDR3: TGCGCCAGCAGCTTTGGAGCCACATCGGGTAATGAAAAACTGTTTTTT.